A selection of T cell receptor beta chains follows, all from one sample in a study of blood T cell repertoires in COVID-19. The data were produced by immunoSEQ multiplex PCR, yet TCRdb's version contains in-frame clones alone and is incomplete. The sample contains some 200,000 clones, 70% to 90% of which appear only once. Sequenced sample: peripheral blood. The receptors come from an elderly man with acute or convalescent COVID-19. The CDR3 runs from the conserved cysteine through the conserved F or W. A D gene is named only where the DNA matches it firmly. Expanded clones get a size class; other rows say once, few or many, or leave the size out.

j_call d_call clone_size v_call cdr3_nt cdr3_aa
TRBJ1-1 NA NA TRBV6-4 TGTGCCAGCAGTGAGGAGTTGAACACTGAAGCTTTCTTT CASSEELNTEAFF
TRBJ2-1 TRBD2 NA TRBV18 TGTGCCAGCTCACCTCCTAGCGGGAGCTCCTACAATGAGCAGTTCTTC CASSPPSGSSYNEQFF
TRBJ1-1 TRBD1 once TRBV7-3 TGTGCCAGCAGCGCCAGGGGGCCTGACACTGAAGCTTTCTTT CASSARGPDTEAFF
TRBJ2-5 NA NA TRBV28 TGTGCCAGCAGTTTATTTATCGGGAGTTCAGAGACCCAGTACTTC CASSLFIGSSETQYF
TRBJ2-7 NA NA TRBV6-5 TGTGCCAGCAGTTACTCGTCCAGCGGACCCTACGAGCAGTACTTC CASSYSSSGPYEQYF
TRBJ2-7 TRBD2 once TRBV28 TGTGCCAGCACCCCTCCGGGGGGCTACGAGCAGTACTTC CASTPPGGYEQYF
TRBJ2-2 NA NA TRBV29-1 TGCAGCGCCTGCCGGGACACAGCGAACACCGGGGAGCTGTTTTTT CSACRDTANTGELFF
TRBJ2-5 NA NA TRBV7-2 TGTGCCAGCAGCTTAACAGGGTGGGGAGAGACCCAGTACTTC CASSLTGWGETQYF
TRBJ2-3 TRBD1 NA TRBV30 TGTGCCTGGACAGGGGGCGGCACAGATACGCAGTATTTT CAWTGGGTDTQYF
TRBJ2-2 NA NA TRBV7-2 TGTGCCAGCAGCGTGAAGGGAACCCGGGGAAGGAGCACCGGGGAGCTGTTTTTT CASSVKGTRGRSTGELFF